This is a list of T cell receptor beta chains from one sample in a study of cytomegalovirus exposure and HLA in healthy donors. TCRdb's copy holds only in-frame clones and misses some; the assay was immunoSEQ multiplex PCR. This table holds approximately 110,000 clones, over 65% found once. Sample: PBMCs. These receptors all stem from a woman aged 25 to 39 in good health and CMV-seropositive. Both conserved end residues are part of each CDR3. Clone size is given for some rows only: seen once, a few or many times, or a class if the clone is expanded.

size	V	J	CDR3
NA	TRBV5-1	TRBJ2-7	CASSGPGGGDEQYF
few	TRBV27	TRBJ1-1	CASSGDVGTEAFF
NA	TRBV2	TRBJ2-7	CASSERAGVLYEQYF
NA	TRBV30	TRBJ1-2	CAWSVIPTPGYTF
NA	TRBV7-3	TRBJ1-1	CASSLTAGLNTEAFF
NA	TRBV14	TRBJ2-7	CASSLHLEQYF
NA	TRBV5-1	TRBJ1-2	CASSLNRDRGGYTF
NA	TRBV6-5	TRBJ1-2	CASSYSRNLNYGYTF
NA	TRBV18	TRBJ1-1	CASSPPQASNTEAFF
few	TRBV28	TRBJ1-2	CASSLSAGGNGYTF
NA	TRBV4-2	TRBJ1-2	CASSQGGGDYGYTF
NA	TRBV29-1	TRBJ2-7	CSVVVATEQYF
once	TRBV30	TRBJ1-3	CAWSVGGANGNTIYF
NA	TRBV5-6	TRBJ1-2	CASSLRGYGYTF
NA	TRBV19	TRBJ2-7	CASSNAGLHYEQYF
once	TRBV20-1	TRBJ1-1	CSARDRTEAFF
NA	TRBV6-1	TRBJ2-3	CASSDSAGRGTITDTQYF
NA	TRBV5-1	TRBJ2-3	CASSLSPTDTQYF
few	TRBV19	TRBJ2-1	CASSIGQGWNEQFF
few	TRBV5-1	TRBJ1-5	CASSLFGDRNQPQHF
NA	TRBV11-2	TRBJ1-3	CASRAHRYGVTIYF
NA	TRBV5-6	TRBJ2-1	CASSQTDRANEQFF
NA	TRBV7-6	TRBJ2-3	CASSLVSLVAGGPNTQYF
NA	TRBV10-3	TRBJ2-7	CAIDRGHEQYF
NA	TRBV7-6	TRBJ1-3	CASSLGSGFGNTIYF
NA	TRBV6-4	TRBJ1-2	CASSEFLGAEYGYTF
NA	TRBV13	TRBJ2-4	CASSGGDDPNIQYF
NA	TRBV5-1	TRBJ1-1	CASTGAGNTEAFF
few	TRBV14	TRBJ2-1	CASRRTSGGAGEQFF
once	TRBV29-1	TRBJ1-4	CSAQPGQEEKLFF
NA	TRBV15	TRBJ2-1	CATSRDRSSGSLKEFF
few	TRBV19	TRBJ2-7	CATNRDRGGEQYF
NA	TRBV19	TRBJ1-4	CASSFGTGGNEKLFF
NA	TRBV10-3	TRBJ2-3	CAISDGRGEGQSDTQYF
NA	TRBV2	TRBJ1-6	CASSESGIYNSPLHF
few	TRBV6-1	TRBJ1-1	CASSESGQREAFF
NA	TRBV7-9	TRBJ1-5	CASSSIQRTTHSNQPQHF
NA	TRBV27	TRBJ1-4	CASSQGQGATNEKLFF
NA	TRBV2	TRBJ2-7	CASSGDTSYEQYF
NA	TRBV19	TRBJ1-3	CASRQGAGNTIYF
NA	TRBV11-3	TRBJ2-1	CASSPGPSGSYEQFF
few	TRBV12-5	TRBJ2-7	CASGKRTTEQYF
NA	TRBV18	TRBJ2-6	CASSPGTPISGANVLTF
NA	TRBV7-3	TRBJ1-1	CASSSGSGGTEAFF
NA	TRBV5-1	TRBJ2-7	CASSTGTEGGEQYF
NA	TRBV27	TRBJ1-2	CASSSRTLNYGYTF
few	TRBV19	TRBJ2-3	CASKSNGRAVSDTQYF
NA	TRBV29-1	TRBJ2-7	CSVSRGGTGGSEQYF
NA	TRBV9	TRBJ2-1	CASSTGDRDSYNEQFF
NA	TRBV9	TRBJ2-1	CASSVRSNNEQFF
NA	TRBV14	TRBJ1-2	CASSQGQFYGYTF